This T cell receptor (beta chain) was sequenced for a study of cytomegalovirus exposure and HLA in healthy donors. Study outcomes and limitations: There were three CMV-associated chains whose specificity for CMV antigens was confirmed in vitro. Generally TCR sequences proved uncommon, though certain public TCRs appeared in numerous donors. The study listed 164 cytomegalovirus-associated TCR beta chains.

Method: immunoSEQ multiplex PCR; TCRdb's copy keeps in-frame clones and lacks some. Among some 150,000 clones listed, roughly 89% were seen once. About this clone: Its antigen is undetermined.

This CDR3 is built from 15 residues. V was shortened by 0 bases and J by 7 bases, with 16 bases between the two germline ends. The V gene's germline CDR1 is SGHRS and CDR2 YFSETQ. The chain links TRBV5-1 to TRBJ1-2, with a tentative D call TRBD1 (6 bases). The TCR was taken from a man between 18 and 29 years old in good health and CMV-seropositive. The specimen sequenced was PBMCs. The CDR3 loop reads CASSLGGHIRGGYTF. The CDR3, as DNA: TGCGCCAGCAGCTTGGGGGGACACATCAGAGGTGGCTACACCTTC. Filled out from reference TRBV5-1 and TRBJ1-2, the complete variable domain reads KAGVTQTPRYLIKTRGQQVTLSCSPISGHRSVSWYQQTPGQGLQFLFEYFSETQRNKGNFPGRFSGRQFSNSRSEMNVSTLELGDSALYLCASSLGGHIRGGYTFGSGTRLTVV.